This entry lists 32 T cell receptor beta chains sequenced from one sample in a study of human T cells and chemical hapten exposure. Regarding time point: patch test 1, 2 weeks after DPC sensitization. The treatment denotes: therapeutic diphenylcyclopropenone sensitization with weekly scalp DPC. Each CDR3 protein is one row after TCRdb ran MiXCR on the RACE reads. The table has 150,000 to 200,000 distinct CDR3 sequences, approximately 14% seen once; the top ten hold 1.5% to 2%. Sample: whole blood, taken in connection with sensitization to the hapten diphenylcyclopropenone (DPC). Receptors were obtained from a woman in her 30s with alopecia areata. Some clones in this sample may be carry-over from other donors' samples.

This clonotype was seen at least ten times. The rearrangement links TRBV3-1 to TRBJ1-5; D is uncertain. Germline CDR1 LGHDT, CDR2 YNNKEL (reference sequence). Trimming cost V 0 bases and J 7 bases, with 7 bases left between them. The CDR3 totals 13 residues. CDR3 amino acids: CASSQDEQQPQHF. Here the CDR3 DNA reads TGTGCCAGCAGCCAAGATGAACAACAGCCCCAGCATTTT.

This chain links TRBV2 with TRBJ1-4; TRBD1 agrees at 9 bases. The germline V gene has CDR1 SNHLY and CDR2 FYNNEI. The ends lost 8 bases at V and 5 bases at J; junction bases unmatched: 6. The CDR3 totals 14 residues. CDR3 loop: CASRIGTGNEKLFF. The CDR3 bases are TGTGCCAGCCGAATCGGGACAGGGAATGAAAAACTGTTTTTT.

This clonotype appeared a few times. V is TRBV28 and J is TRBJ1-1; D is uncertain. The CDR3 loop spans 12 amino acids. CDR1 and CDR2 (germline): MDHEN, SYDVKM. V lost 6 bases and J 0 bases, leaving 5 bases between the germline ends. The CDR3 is CASRQMNTEAFF. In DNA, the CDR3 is TGTGCCAGCAGGCAGATGAACACTGAAGCTTTCTTT.

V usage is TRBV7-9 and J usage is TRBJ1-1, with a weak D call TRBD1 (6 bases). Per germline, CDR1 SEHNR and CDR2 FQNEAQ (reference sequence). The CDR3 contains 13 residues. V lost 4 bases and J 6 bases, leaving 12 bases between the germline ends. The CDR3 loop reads CASSSQGRSEAFF. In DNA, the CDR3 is TGTGCCAGCAGCTCCCAGGGGCGGTCTGAAGCTTTCTTT.

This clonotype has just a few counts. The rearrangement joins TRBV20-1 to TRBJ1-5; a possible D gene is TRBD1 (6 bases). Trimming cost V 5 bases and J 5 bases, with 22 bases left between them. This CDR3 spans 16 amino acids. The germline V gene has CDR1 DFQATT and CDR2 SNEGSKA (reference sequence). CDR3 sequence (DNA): TGCAGTGCTGGACAAAACAGGGTTGGTGTCTATCAGCCCCAGCATTTT. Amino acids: CSAGQNRVGVYQPQHF.

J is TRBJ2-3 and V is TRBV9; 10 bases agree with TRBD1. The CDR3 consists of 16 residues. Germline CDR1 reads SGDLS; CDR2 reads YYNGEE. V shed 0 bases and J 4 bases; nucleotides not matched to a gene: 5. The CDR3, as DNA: TGTGCCAGCAGCGTAGTCGGACAGGGGGGCGCAGATACGCAGTATTTT. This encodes CASSVVGQGGADTQYF.

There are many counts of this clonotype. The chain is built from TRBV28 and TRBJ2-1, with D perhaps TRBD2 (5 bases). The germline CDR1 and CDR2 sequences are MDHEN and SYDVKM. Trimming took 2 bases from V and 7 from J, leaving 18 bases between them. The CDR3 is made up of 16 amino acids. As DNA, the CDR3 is TGTGCCAGCAGTTTAGCAGCGGAAATTAACGGTAATGAGCAGTTCTTC. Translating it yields CASSLAAEINGNEQFF. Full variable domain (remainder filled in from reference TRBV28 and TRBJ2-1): DVKVTQSSRYLVKRTGEKVFLECVQDMDHENMFWYRQDPGLGLRLIYFSYDVKMKEKGDIPEGYSVSREKKERFSLILESASTNQTSMYLCASSLAAEINGNEQFFGPGTRLTVL.

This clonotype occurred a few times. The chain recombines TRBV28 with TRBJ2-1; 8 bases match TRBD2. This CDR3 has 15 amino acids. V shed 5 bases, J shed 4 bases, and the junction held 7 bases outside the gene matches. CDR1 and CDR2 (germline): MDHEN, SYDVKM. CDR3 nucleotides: TGTGCCAGCAGTGAATATAGCGGGGTATACAATGAGCAGTTCTTC. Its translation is CASSEYSGVYNEQFF.

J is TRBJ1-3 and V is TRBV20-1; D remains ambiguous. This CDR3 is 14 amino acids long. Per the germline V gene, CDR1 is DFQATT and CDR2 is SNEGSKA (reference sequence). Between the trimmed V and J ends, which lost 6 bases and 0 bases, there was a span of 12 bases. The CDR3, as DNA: TGCAGTGCGATCCGCAGGCTCTCTGGAAACACCATATATTTT. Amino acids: CSAIRRLSGNTIYF.

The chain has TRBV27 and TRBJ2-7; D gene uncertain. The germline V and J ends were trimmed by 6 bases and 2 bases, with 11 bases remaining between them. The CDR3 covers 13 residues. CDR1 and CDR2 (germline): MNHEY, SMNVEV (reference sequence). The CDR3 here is CASRKPLTYEQYF. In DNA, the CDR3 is TGTGCCAGCAGAAAACCACTGACCTACGAGCAGTACTTC.

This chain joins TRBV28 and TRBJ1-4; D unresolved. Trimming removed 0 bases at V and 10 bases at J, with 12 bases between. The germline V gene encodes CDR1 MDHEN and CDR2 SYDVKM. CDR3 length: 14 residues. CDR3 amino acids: CASSLWEGGGKLFF. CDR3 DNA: TGTGCCAGCAGTTTATGGGAGGGCGGCGGAAAACTGTTTTTT.

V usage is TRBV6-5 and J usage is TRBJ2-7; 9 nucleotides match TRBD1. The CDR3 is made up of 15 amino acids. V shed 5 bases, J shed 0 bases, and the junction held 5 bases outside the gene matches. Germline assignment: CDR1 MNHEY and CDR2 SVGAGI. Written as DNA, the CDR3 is TGTGCCAGCAGTAAGGGACAGGGTATCTCCTACGAGCAGTACTTC. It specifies CASSKGQGISYEQYF.

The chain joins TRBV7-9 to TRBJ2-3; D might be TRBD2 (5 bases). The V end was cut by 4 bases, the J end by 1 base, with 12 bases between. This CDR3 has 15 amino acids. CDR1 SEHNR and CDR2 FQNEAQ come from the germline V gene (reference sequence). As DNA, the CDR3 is TGTGCCAGCAGCTCCACGTTCGGGGGCACAGATACGCAGTATTTT. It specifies CASSSTFGGTDTQYF.

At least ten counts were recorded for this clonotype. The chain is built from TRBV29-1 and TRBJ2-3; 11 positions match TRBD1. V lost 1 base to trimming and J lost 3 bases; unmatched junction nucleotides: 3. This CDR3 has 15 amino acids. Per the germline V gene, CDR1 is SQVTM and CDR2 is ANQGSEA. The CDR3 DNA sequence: TGCAGCGTTGAAGCTCGGGACAGGGGGACAGATACGCAGTATTTT. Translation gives CSVEARDRGTDTQYF.

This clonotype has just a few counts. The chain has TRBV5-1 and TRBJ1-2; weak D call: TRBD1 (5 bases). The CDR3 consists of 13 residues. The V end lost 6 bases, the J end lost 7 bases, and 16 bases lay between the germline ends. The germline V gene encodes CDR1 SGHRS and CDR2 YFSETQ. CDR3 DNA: TGCGCCAGCAAGACAGAAGGGAATAGTGGCTACACCTTC. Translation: CASKTEGNSGYTF.

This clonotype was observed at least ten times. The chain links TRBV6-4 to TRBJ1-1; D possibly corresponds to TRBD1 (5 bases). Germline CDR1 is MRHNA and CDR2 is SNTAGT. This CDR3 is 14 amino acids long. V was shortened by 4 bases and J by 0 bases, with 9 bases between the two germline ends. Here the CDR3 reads CASSVNRMNTEAFF. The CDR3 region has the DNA TGTGCCAGCAGTGTGAACAGGATGAACACTGAAGCTTTCTTT.

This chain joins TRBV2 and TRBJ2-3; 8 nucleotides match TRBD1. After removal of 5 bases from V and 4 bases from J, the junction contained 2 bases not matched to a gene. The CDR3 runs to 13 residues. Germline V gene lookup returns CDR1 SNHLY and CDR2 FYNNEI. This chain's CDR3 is CASSPQGADTQYF. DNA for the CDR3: TGTGCCAGCAGTCCACAGGGGGCAGATACGCAGTATTTT. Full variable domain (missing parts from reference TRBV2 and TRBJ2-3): EPEVTQTPSHQVTQMGQEVILRCVPISNHLYFYWYRQILGQKVEFLVSFYNNEISEKSEIFDDQFSVERPDGSNFTLKIRSTKLEDSAMYFCASSPQGADTQYFGPGTRLTVL.

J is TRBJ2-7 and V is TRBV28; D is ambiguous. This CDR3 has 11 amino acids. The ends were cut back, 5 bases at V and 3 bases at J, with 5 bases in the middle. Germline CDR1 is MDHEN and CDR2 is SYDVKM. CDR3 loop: CASSLHYEQYF. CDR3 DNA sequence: TGTGCCAGCAGTCTCCACTACGAGCAGTACTTC.

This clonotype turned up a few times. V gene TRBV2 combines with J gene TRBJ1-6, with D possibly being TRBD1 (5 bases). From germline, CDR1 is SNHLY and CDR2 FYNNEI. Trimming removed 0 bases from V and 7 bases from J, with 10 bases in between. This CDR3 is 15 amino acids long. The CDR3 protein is CASSEAGTRNSPLHF. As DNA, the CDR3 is TGTGCCAGCAGTGAAGCCGGGACCCGCAATTCACCCCTCCACTTT.

This CDR3 is CASSVGSEGDQPQHF. CDR3 nucleotide sequence: TGTGCCAGCAGCGTAGGGTCGGAGGGTGATCAGCCCCAGCATTTT. The chain carries TRBV9 and TRBJ1-5; D is unresolved. V was pared by 0 bases and J by 5 bases, with 12 bases between. Per germline, CDR1 SGDLS and CDR2 YYNGEE. CDR3 length equals 15 residues.

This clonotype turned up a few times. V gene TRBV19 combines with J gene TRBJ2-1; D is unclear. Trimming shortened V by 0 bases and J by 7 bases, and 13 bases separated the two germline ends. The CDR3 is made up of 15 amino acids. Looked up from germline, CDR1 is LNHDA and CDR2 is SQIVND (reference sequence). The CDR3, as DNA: TGTGCCAGTAGTATAGATGCCTTTTACGGGAATGAGCAGTTCTTC. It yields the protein CASSIDAFYGNEQFF.

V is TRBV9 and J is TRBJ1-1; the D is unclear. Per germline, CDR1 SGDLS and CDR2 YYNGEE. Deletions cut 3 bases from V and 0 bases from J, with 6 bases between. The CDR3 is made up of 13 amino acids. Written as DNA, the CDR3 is TGTGCCAGCAGCGAGACTGTGAACACTGAAGCTTTCTTT. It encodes CASSETVNTEAFF.

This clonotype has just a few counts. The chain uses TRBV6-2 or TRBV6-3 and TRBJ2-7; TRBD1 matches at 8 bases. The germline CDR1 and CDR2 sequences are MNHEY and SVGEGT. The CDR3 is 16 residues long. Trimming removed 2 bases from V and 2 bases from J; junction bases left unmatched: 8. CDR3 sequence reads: CASSYPRQGLPYEQYF. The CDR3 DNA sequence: TGTGCCAGCAGTTACCCCAGACAGGGGCTCCCCTACGAGCAGTACTTC.

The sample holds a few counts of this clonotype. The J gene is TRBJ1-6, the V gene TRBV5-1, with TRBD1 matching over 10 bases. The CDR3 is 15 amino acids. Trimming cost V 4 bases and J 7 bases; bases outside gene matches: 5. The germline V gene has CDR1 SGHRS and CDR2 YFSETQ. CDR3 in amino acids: CASSTGQGENSPLHF. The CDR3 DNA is TGCGCCAGCAGCACCGGACAGGGGGAAAATTCACCCCTCCACTTT.

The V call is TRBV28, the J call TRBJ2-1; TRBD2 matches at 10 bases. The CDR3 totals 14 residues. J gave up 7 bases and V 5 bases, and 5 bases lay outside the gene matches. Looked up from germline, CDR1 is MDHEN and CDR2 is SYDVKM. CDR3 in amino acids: CASSSSGRKNEQFF. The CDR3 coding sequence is TGTGCCAGCAGTAGTAGCGGGAGGAAGAATGAGCAGTTCTTC.

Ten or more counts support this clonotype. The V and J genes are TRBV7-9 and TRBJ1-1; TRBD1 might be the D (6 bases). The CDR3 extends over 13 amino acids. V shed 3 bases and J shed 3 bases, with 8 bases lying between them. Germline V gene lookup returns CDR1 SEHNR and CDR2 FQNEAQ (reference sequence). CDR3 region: CASSFTGHTEAFF. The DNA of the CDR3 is TGTGCCAGCAGCTTTACAGGGCACACTGAAGCTTTCTTT. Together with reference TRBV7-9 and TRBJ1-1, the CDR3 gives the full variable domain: DTGVSQNPRHKITKRGQNVTFRCDPISEHNRLYWYRQTLGQGPEFLTYFQNEAQLEKSRLLSDRFSAERPKGSFSTLEIQRTEQGDSAMYLCASSFTGHTEAFFGQGTRLTVV.

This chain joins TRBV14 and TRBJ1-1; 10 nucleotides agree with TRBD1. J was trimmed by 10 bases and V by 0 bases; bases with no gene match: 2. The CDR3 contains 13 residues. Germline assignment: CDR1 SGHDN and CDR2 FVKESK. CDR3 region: CASSQDDRGRAFF. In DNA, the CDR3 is TGTGCCAGCAGCCAAGATGACAGGGGGCGAGCTTTCTTT.

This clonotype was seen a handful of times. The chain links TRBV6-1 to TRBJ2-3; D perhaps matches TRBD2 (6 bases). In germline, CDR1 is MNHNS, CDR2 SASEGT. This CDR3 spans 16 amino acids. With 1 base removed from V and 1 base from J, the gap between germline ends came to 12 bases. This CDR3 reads CASSEGVAAGTDTQYF. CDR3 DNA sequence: TGTGCCAGCAGTGAAGGGGTAGCGGCGGGCACAGATACGCAGTATTTT.

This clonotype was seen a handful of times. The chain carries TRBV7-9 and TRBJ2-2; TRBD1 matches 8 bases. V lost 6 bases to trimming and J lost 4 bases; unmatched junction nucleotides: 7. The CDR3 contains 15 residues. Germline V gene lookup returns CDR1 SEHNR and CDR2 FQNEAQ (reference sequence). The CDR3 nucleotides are TGTGCCAGCAGGAGAGGACAGGGTGGCACCGGGGAGCTGTTTTTT. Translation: CASRRGQGGTGELFF.

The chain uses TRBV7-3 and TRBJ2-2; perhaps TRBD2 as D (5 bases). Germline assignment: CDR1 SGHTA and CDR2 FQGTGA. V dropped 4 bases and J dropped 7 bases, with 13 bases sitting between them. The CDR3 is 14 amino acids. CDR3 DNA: TGTGCCAGCAGCTCCTCAAACGAGGGCGGGGAGCTGTTTTTT. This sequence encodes CASSSSNEGGELFF.

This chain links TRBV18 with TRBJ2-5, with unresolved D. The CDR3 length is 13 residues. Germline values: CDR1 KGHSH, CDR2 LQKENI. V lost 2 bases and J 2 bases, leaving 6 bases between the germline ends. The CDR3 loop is CASSPDEQETQYF. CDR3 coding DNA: TGTGCCAGCTCACCAGACGAGCAAGAGACCCAGTACTTC.

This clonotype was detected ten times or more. The CDR3, as DNA: TGCAGTGCTAGAGAGGGGAATTCACCCCTCCACTTT. This gives the protein CSAREGNSPLHF. The chain links TRBV20-1 to TRBJ1-6; the D is unclear. In germline, CDR1 is DFQATT, CDR2 SNEGSKA (reference sequence). This CDR3 has 12 residues. V lost 0 bases, J lost 7 bases, and 4 bases lay in between.